These 13 T cell receptor beta chains share one sample of origin, sequenced in a study of cytomegalovirus exposure and HLA in healthy donors. PCR used 60 Vbeta primers and 13 Jbeta primers. Some clones are missing from TCRdb's copy, which holds only in-frame ones; the method was immunoSEQ multiplex PCR. The sample has about 150,000 clones; 65% to 75% are singletons. The specimen sequenced was PBMCs. Receptor source: a man aged 25-45 years in good health and CMV-seronegative.

The chain links TRBV2 to TRBJ1-1; D is unclear. Germline V CDR1 and CDR2: SNHLY, FYNNEI. The CDR3 length is 13 residues. Trimming removed 7 bases at V and 0 bases at J, with 9 bases between. In nucleotides, the CDR3 is TGTGCCAGCACGTACAGTATGAACACTGAAGCTTTCTTT. This sequence encodes CASTYSMNTEAFF.

This chain connects TRBV6-6 to TRBJ1-6; D possibly corresponds to TRBD1 (6 bases). This CDR3 spans 15 amino acids. The germline CDR1 and CDR2 sequences are MNHNY and SVGAGI (reference sequence). The germline V and J ends were trimmed by 6 bases and 9 bases, with 18 bases remaining between them. CDR3: CASSSQTGGRSPLHF. CDR3 nucleotide sequence: TGTGCCAGCAGCTCTCAGACAGGCGGACGTTCACCCCTCCACTTT.

This sequence joins TRBV30 and TRBJ1-2; possible D gene TRBD1, 5 bases. Trimming shortened V by 7 bases and J by 4 bases, and 16 bases separated the two germline ends. The CDR3 contains 13 residues. CDR1 and CDR2 (germline): GTSNPN, SVGIG (reference sequence). Here the CDR3 reads CASERQFTYGYTF. Written as DNA, the CDR3 is TGTGCCTCTGAAAGACAGTTTACCTATGGCTACACCTTC.

This clone has a count of ten or more. This chain joins TRBV6-4 and TRBJ2-3; 10 bases map to TRBD2. The CDR3 extends over 14 amino acids. Losses at the gene ends were 2 bases for V and 4 bases for J; bases not matched to a gene: 0. CDR1 MRHNA and CDR2 SNTAGT come from the germline V gene. CDR3 amino acids: CASSDSGGADTQYF. The CDR3, as DNA: TGTGCCAGCAGTGACAGCGGGGGGGCAGATACGCAGTATTTT.

CDR3 nucleotides: TGTGCCACCAGCAGACCCCCTCAAGAGACCCAGTACTTC. This translates into CATSRPPQETQYF. The gene calls are TRBV15 and TRBJ2-5; D is undetermined. The CDR3 is made up of 13 amino acids. Deletions cut 2 bases from V and 2 bases from J, with 6 bases between. Germline CDR1 reads LNHNV; CDR2 reads YYDKDF (reference sequence).

The J gene is TRBJ2-2, the V gene TRBV10-3; a possible D gene is TRBD1 (6 bases). V shed 0 bases and J shed 5 bases, with 10 bases lying between them. This CDR3 spans 15 amino acids. Germline loops: CDR1 ENHRY, CDR2 SYGVKD. The CDR3 DNA is TGTGCCATCAGTGAGTCGGGGGCAGCTACCGGGGAGCTGTTTTTT. Its protein product is CAISESGAATGELFF.

The genes are TRBV18 and TRBJ2-1; D gene unclear. The CDR3 length is 15 residues. Trimming cost V 1 base and J 0 bases, with 7 bases left between them. CDR1 is KGHSH and CDR2 is LQKENI in the germline V gene. The CDR3 spells CASSPRYSSYNEQFF. DNA for the CDR3: TGTGCCAGCTCACCACGATACAGCTCCTACAATGAGCAGTTCTTC.

The chain employs TRBV28 and TRBJ1-5; TRBD1 agrees at 9 bases. In germline, CDR1 is MDHEN, CDR2 SYDVKM. Trimming took 6 bases from V and 7 from J; bases not matched to a gene: 10. The CDR3 has 15 residues. CDR3 amino acids: CASSRSGTGKQPQHF. CDR3 DNA sequence: TGTGCCAGCAGCCGGTCGGGGACAGGGAAACAGCCCCAGCATTTT.

V is TRBV30 and J is TRBJ2-5, with 9 nucleotides matching TRBD1. The germline V gene encodes CDR1 GTSNPN and CDR2 SVGIG (reference sequence). This CDR3 is 14 amino acids long. After removal of 2 bases from V and 0 bases from J, the junction contained 1 base not matched to a gene. CDR3 residues: CAWSNRGHQETQYF. Here the CDR3 DNA reads TGTGCCTGGAGTAACAGGGGGCACCAAGAGACCCAGTACTTC.

The gene calls are TRBV7-9 and TRBJ1-1; D gene uncertain. The CDR3 is 15 amino acids. Germline V CDR1 and CDR2: SEHNR, FQNEAQ (reference sequence). Trimming stripped 1 base from V and 4 bases from J, with 13 bases between. The DNA of the CDR3 is TGTGCCAGCAGCTTAGGACGGGGTTGGGGCACTGAAGCTTTCTTT. Translating gives CASSLGRGWGTEAFF.

This CDR3 is CASRGHHNSPLHF. In nucleotides, the CDR3 is TGTGCCAGCAGGGGCCATCATAATTCACCCCTCCACTTT. The rearrangement links TRBV28 to TRBJ1-6, with D hard to call. Trimming cost V 6 bases and J 5 bases, with 8 bases left between them. Germline V lookup: CDR1 MDHEN, CDR2 SYDVKM. This CDR3 contains 13 residues. Using reference TRBV28 and TRBJ1-6 for the parts outside the CDR3, the full variable domain is DVKVTQSSRYLVKRTGEKVFLECVQDMDHENMFWYRQDPGLGLRLIYFSYDVKMKEKGDIPEGYSVSREKKERFSLILESASTNQTSMYLCASRGHHNSPLHFGNGTRLTVT.

The chain is built from TRBV6-1 and TRBJ2-1; D remains unclear. The V and J ends lost 8 bases and 4 bases respectively, with 6 bases between them. CDR3 length: 11 residues. The germline V gene has CDR1 MNHNS and CDR2 SASEGT. The CDR3 DNA is TGTGCCAGCCGCAGATACAATGAGCAGTTCTTC. Its protein is CASRRYNEQFF.

Of note for this clone: Sequence at one end of the junction differs from germline and may be a read error. The chain couples TRBV19 to TRBJ1-5; possibly TRBD1 for D (6 bases). The CDR3 loop spans 15 amino acids. The germline CDR1 and CDR2 sequences are LNHDA and SQIVND (reference sequence). The CDR3 coding sequence is TGTGCCAGTAGTATATATGCGGGGGGCAATCAGCCCCAGAATTTT. It translates to CASSIYAGGNQPQNF. The variable domain in full, completed from reference TRBV19 and TRBJ1-5, reads DGGITQSPKYLFRKEGQNVTLSCEQNLNHDAMYWYRQDPGQGLRLIYYSQIVNDFQKGDIAEGYSVSREKKESFPLTVTSAQKNPTAFYLCASSIYAGGNQPQNFGDGTRLSIL.